The subject of this entry is one T cell receptor (beta chain). The germline V gene encodes CDR1 SGHRS and CDR2 YFSETQ. The CDR3 is 16 amino acids. V lost 0 bases and J 7 bases, leaving 14 bases between the germline ends. This sample was taken from a study of early T cells in non-severe SARS-CoV-2 infection. Attachment of unique molecular identifiers to individual cDNA molecules was performed. TCRdb re-called the 5' RACE reads through MiXCR, storing one row per CDR3 protein. The data hold 80,000 to 95,000 distinct CDR3 sequences, with about 15% observed a single time. The source is an adult who was a healthcare worker with PCR-confirmed SARS-CoV-2 infection or an uninfected control (not recorded which). The sequenced sample was whole blood. The rearrangement links TRBV5-1 to TRBJ1-6; D is unresolved. CDR3 DNA: TGCGCCAGCAGCTTGGATCCCGGCGGTATGAATTCACCCCTCCACTTT. As protein: CASSLDPGGMNSPLHF.